The 3 T cell receptor beta chains presented below share a single source sample, sequenced in a study of blood T cell repertoires in COVID-19 (dated by TCRdb to the early 2020s). Library preparation used the immunoSEQ multiplex PCR assay. What TCRdb holds here is the immuneACCESS table cut down to in-frame rearrangements. Part of the clones is not present; checked against another copy, under half of the missing clones reflect an unresolved V gene, and the others are unexplained. The sample table records under 70,000 clones; 85% to 90% of these occur just once. In total, the top ten clones hold over 9% of the sample. Sequencing was carried out using PBMCs or T cells enriched from blood (not recorded which). The receptor set was obtained from a woman aged 40 to 55 who had recovered from COVID-19.

The gene calls are TRBV4-1 and TRBJ1-6; 7 nucleotides match TRBD1. CDR3 length: 15 amino acids. Germline lookup yields CDR1 MGHRA and CDR2 YSYEKL. Unmatched junction bases numbered 8, after V lost 2 bases and J lost 10 bases. CDR3 nucleotide sequence: TGCGCCAGCAGCCAACTGGACAGGTATGGGTCACCCCTCCACTTT. Amino acids: CASSQLDRYGSPLHF.

The J gene is TRBJ1-4, the V gene TRBV7-9; D is unclear. Germline CDR1 and CDR2: SEHNR and FQNEAQ (reference sequence). Trimming took off 3 bases at V and 6 bases at J, with 8 bases between the two ends. This CDR3 is built from 13 residues. CDR3 region: CASSLRVHEKLFF. The CDR3 DNA reads TGTGCCAGCAGCTTGCGGGTCCATGAAAAACTGTTTTTT.

The chain recombines TRBV5-8 with TRBJ1-1; unclear D gene. Germline CDR1 reads SGHTS; CDR2 reads YDEGEE. V lost 2 bases and J 6 bases, leaving 5 bases between the germline ends. The CDR3 sequence is 11 residues long. The CDR3, as DNA: TGTGCCAGCAGCTTCAGCGCTGAAGCTTTCTTT. Amino acid sequence: CASSFSAEAFF.